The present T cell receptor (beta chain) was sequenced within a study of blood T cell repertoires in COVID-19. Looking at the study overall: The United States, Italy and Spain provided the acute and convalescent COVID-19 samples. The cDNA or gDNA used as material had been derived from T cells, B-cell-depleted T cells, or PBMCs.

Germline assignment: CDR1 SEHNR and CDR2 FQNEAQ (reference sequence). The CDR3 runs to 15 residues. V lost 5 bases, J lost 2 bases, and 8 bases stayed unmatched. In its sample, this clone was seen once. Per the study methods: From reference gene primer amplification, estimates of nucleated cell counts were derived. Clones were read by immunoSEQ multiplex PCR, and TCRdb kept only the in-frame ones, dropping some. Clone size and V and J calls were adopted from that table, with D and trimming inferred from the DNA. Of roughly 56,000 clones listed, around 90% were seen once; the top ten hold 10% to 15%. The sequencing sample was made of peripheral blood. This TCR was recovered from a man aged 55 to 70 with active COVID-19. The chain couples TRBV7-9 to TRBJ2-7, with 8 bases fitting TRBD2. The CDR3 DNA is TGTGCCAGCAGCCCTGACGGGACTAGAACCTACGAGCAGTACTTC. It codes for CASSPDGTRTYEQYF.